Shown below are 10 T cell receptor beta chains from a single sample sequenced in a study of cytomegalovirus exposure and HLA in healthy donors. In the PCR, 60 Vbeta and 13 Jbeta primers were used. Sequencing used immunoSEQ multiplex PCR; TCRdb keeps in-frame clones, though not all of them. The sample yields around 150,000 clones, around 78% seen once. The source material was PBMCs. The receptors were gathered from a man aged 40-49 years in good health and CMV-seronegative.

This chain links TRBV6-5 with TRBJ2-7; the match to TRBD2 covers 9 bases. This CDR3 is built from 14 residues. V was clipped by 6 bases and J by 4 bases; unmatched bases: 7. Looked up from germline, CDR1 is MNHEY and CDR2 is SVGAGI. As DNA, the CDR3 is TGTGCCAGCAGCCAAGCGGGGGGTATGTACGAGCAGTACTTC. Translating it yields CASSQAGGMYEQYF.

The V and J genes are TRBV19 and TRBJ2-5, with no clear D. The CDR3 sequence is 12 residues long. CDR1 and CDR2 (germline): LNHDA, SQIVND (reference sequence). Trimming stripped 5 bases from V and 5 bases from J, with 9 bases between. Written as DNA, the CDR3 is TGTGCCAGTAGTGCTGTCAGTGAGACCCAGTACTTC. This encodes CASSAVSETQYF. The complete variable domain, with remaining parts taken from reference TRBV19 and TRBJ2-5, reads DGGITQSPKYLFRKEGQNVTLSCEQNLNHDAMYWYRQDPGQGLRLIYYSQIVNDFQKGDIAEGYSVSREKKESFPLTVTSAQKNPTAFYLCASSAVSETQYFGPGTRLLVL.

The chain is built from TRBV27 and TRBJ2-5; D unclear. The end of the DNA aligns better with TRBJ2-7, so the J call may be wrong. CDR1 and CDR2 (germline): MNHEY, SMNVEV (reference sequence). This CDR3 is 14 amino acids long. The CDR3 reads CASRNGGPSYEQYF. DNA for the CDR3: TGTGCCAGCAGAAACGGCGGCCCCTCCTACGAGCAGTACTTC.

V is TRBV4-3 and J is TRBJ2-3; the match to TRBD1 covers 7 bases. V was pared by 5 bases and J by 2 bases, with 7 bases of the junction left unmatched. Per the germline V gene, CDR1 is LGHNA and CDR2 is YSLEER. This CDR3 region has 15 residues. CDR3 sequence reads: CASSRGRILTDTQYF. CDR3 DNA sequence: TGCGCCAGCAGCAGGGGGCGTATCCTCACAGATACGCAGTATTTT.

This rearrangement joins TRBV30 to TRBJ1-2; 10 positions agree with TRBD1. The CDR3 runs 15 residues. Germline lookup yields CDR1 GTSNPN and CDR2 SVGIG (reference sequence). The V gene end was trimmed by 0 bases and the J gene end by 4 bases; junction bases not matched to a gene: 5. The CDR3 protein is CAWSVKGQGIYGYTF. The CDR3 DNA is TGTGCCTGGAGTGTAAAGGGACAGGGGATCTATGGCTACACCTTC.

The chain uses TRBV6-6 and TRBJ1-1; no reliable D call. Trimming took 6 bases from V and 3 from J, leaving 17 bases between them. CDR1 and CDR2 (germline): MNHNY, SVGAGI (reference sequence). This CDR3 region has 15 residues. The CDR3 is CASRPGITRDTEAFF. CDR3 coding DNA: TGTGCCAGCAGGCCCGGGATCACTAGGGACACTGAAGCTTTCTTT.

This clone was seen just once. The chain couples TRBV7-2 to TRBJ1-3; the match to TRBD1 covers 8 bases. Germline V gene lookup returns CDR1 SGHTA and CDR2 FQGNSA. Trimming cost V 5 bases and J 7 bases; bases outside gene matches: 10. There are 15 residues in the CDR3. CDR3: CASSIGQGTANTIYF. DNA of the CDR3: TGTGCCAGCAGCATTGGACAGGGCACTGCCAACACCATATATTTT.

A few counts support this clone. The rearrangement links TRBV4-3 to TRBJ2-7; D is uncertain. V lost 0 bases and J lost 7, with 10 bases in between. CDR1 is LGHNA, CDR2 YSLEER, per germline. This CDR3 has 13 residues. The CDR3 is CASSQDTAGEQYF. The CDR3 DNA reads as TGCGCCAGCAGCCAAGATACGGCCGGGGAGCAGTACTTC.

The chain links TRBV5-1 to TRBJ2-7; D is ambiguous. V lost 0 bases to trimming and J lost 6 bases, with 10 bases between them. Germline CDR1 is SGHRS and CDR2 is YFSETQ. The CDR3 has 13 residues. The CDR3 coding sequence is TGCGCCAGCAGCTTGGGGTTCCCTAGCGAGCAGTACTTC. Translating it yields CASSLGFPSEQYF.

The CDR3 bases are TGCGCCAGCAGCTCCGACAGTCCCGCGAACACTGAAGCTTTCTTT. Translated, it gives CASSSDSPANTEAFF. V is TRBV5-1 and J is TRBJ1-1; D perhaps matches TRBD1 (5 bases). CDR3 length: 15 residues. V lost 3 bases and J 1 base, leaving 13 bases between the germline ends. Germline CDR1 SGHRS, CDR2 YFSETQ.